The T cell receptor (beta chain) under discussion was sequenced for a study of CD8 T cells in Susac syndrome. It was with random hexamers that about 0.45 to 1 ug RNA was reverse transcribed. From the immunoSEQ multiplex PCR reads, TCRdb called clonotypes with MiXCR, one entry per CDR3 protein. The profile shows 180,000 or so distinct CDR3 sequences, just under 95% of them singletons. V was pared by 2 bases and J by 0 bases, with 7 bases of the junction left unmatched. Looked up from germline, CDR1 is MNHEY and CDR2 is SVGAGI. The CDR3 runs 16 residues. This clonotype came up once. The sample consisted of CD4+ T cells from PBMCs. The clonotype comes from a human donor in good health. The genes are TRBV6-5 and TRBJ2-7, with TRBD2 matching over 7 bases. CDR3 in amino acids: CASSYRETSSSYEQYF. The CDR3 DNA reads TGTGCCAGCAGTTACCGGGAGACTAGCTCCTCCTACGAGCAGTACTTC.